This T cell receptor beta chain was sequenced for a study of shared clonotypes between healthy human individuals. As for the study in general: Three plates each covered CD4 naive and memory; CD8 naive two, CD8 memory one. Study outcomes and limitations: Relative to memory subsets, naive subsets generally showed larger estimated richness. Represented diversity, genetic and exposure-history alike, was limited by few donors. Clonotypes that were shared across a handful of donors made up roughly 5% of naive CD4 clonotypes.

Details on this clone: Its target is unknown. The identical CDR3 is also encoded by other nucleotide sequences in the sample.

Naive CD8 cells lacked CD45RO, underwent positive selection for CCR7 and left out terminally differentiated effector memory CD45RA+ cells. The repertoire was sequenced with immunoSEQ multiplex PCR; TCRdb's copy has only in-frame clones and lacks some. Of 1.5 million to 2.5 million clones detected, about 95% appear once; the ten largest clones hold 0.9% to 1.5%. CDR3 length: 13 amino acids. V was trimmed by 3 bases and J by 0 bases, leaving 6 bases between them. Per the germline V gene, CDR1 is MGHRA and CDR2 is YSYEKL. Material for sequencing was naive CD8+ T cells sorted from blood. The clonotype was recovered from a man aged 18-30 years in good health. The genes are TRBV4-1 and TRBJ2-7; no definite D call. The CDR3 DNA sequence: TGCGCCAGCAGCCAGCTCAACTCCTACGAGCAGTACTTC. It codes for CASSQLNSYEQYF.